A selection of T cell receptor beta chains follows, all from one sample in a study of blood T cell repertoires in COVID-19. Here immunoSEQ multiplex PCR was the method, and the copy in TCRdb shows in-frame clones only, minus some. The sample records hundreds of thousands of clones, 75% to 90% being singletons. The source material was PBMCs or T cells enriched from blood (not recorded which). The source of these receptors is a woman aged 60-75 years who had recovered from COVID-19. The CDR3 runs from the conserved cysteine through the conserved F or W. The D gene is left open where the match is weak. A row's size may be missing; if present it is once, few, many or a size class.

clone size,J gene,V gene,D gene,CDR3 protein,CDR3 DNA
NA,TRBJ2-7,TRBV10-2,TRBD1,CASSDRGPTYEQYF,TGCGCCAGCAGTGACAGGGGGCCTACCTACGAGCAGTACTTC
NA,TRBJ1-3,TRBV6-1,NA,CASSDEKGDRNTIYF,TGTGCCAGCAGTGATGAGAAGGGGGATAGAAACACCATATATTTT
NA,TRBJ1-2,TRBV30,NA,CAWSRRNWKYDYTF,TGTGCCTGGAGTAGGAGGAACTGGAAGTATGACTACACCTTC
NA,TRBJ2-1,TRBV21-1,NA,CASSKLAGGNNEQFF,TGTGCCAGCAGCAAATTGGCGGGGGGCAACAATGAGCAGTTCTTC
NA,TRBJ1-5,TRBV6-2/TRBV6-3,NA,CASSYPRDSNQPQHF,TGTGCCAGCAGTTACCCCCGGGATAGCAATCAGCCCCAGCATTTT
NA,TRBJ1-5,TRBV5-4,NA,CASSLVWEGNQPQHF,TGTGCCAGCAGCTTGGTCTGGGAGGGAAATCAGCCCCAGCATTTT
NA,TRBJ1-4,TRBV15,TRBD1,CATSGRTGGNEKLFF,TGTGCCACCAGCGGACGGACAGGGGGTAATGAAAAACTGTTTTTT
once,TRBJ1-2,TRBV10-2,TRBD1,CASSAITGTDGYTF,TGCGCCAGCAGTGCAATAACCGGGACAGATGGCTACACCTTC
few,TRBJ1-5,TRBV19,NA,CASSAFGQLSNQPQHF,TGTGCCAGTAGTGCCTTCGGACAGCTTAGCAATCAGCCCCAGCATTTT
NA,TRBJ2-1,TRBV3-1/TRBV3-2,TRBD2,CASSRLTSSTGEQFF,TGTGCCAGCAGCCGTCTGACTAGCTCAACTGGTGAGCAGTTCTTC
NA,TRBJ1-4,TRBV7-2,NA,CASSSGAVGEKLFF,TGTGCCAGCAGCTCAGGGGCGGTGGGTGAAAAACTGTTTTTT
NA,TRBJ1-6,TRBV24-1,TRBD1,CATSDRTGVPSSTCSPLHF,TGTGCCACCAGTGATCGGACAGGGGTTCCCTCTTCGACGTGTTCACCCCTCCACTTT
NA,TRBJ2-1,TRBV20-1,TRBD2,CSASLGGSYNEQFF,TGCAGTGCTAGTCTGGGGGGGTCCTACAATGAGCAGTTCTTC
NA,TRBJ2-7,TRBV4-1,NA,CASSQYGGSYEQYF,TGCGCCAGCAGCCAGTACGGGGGCTCCTACGAGCAGTACTTC
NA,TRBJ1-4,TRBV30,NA,CAWSQPTGRGEKLFF,TGTGCCTGGAGTCAACCGACCGGGAGAGGTGAAAAACTGTTTTTT
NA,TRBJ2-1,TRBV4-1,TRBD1,CASRPYTGGSSYNEQFF,TGCGCCAGCAGACCCTACACAGGGGGTAGCTCCTACAATGAGCAGTTCTTC
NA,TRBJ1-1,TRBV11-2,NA,CASSSHIQGRTEAFF,TGTGCCAGCAGCTCCCACATACAGGGTCGGACTGAAGCTTTCTTT
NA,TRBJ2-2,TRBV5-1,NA,CASSPGVNTGELFF,TGCGCCAGCAGTCCAGGTGTGAACACCGGGGAGCTGTTTTTT
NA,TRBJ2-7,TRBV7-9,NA,CAIPLTVYEQYF,TGTGCCATCCCGCTGACAGTCTACGAGCAGTACTTC
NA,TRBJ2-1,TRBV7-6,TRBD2,CASSPLVVGLAPSWAYNEQFF,TGTGCCAGCAGCCCCCTGGTTGTCGGACTAGCCCCTTCCTGGGCCTACAATGAGCAGTTCTTC
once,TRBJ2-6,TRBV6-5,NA,CASSYSDSSGANVLTF,TGTGCCAGCAGTTACTCGGACTCCTCTGGGGCCAACGTCCTGACTTTC
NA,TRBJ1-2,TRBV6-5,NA,CASRASSYGYTF,TGTGCCAGCAGGGCCTCTAGCTATGGCTACACCTTC
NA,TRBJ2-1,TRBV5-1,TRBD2,CASSLGPAGGQNEQFF,TGCGCCAGCAGCTTGGGACCAGCGGGGGGGCAAAATGAGCAGTTCTTC
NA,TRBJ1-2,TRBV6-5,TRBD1,CASRHRQGYGYTF,TGTGCCAGCAGACATAGACAGGGATATGGCTACACCTTC
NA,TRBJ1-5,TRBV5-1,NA,CASSLDRNQPQHF,TGCGCCAGCAGCCTGGACAGAAATCAGCCCCAGCATTTT
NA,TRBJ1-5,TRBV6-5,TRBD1,CASSYSRGQGSQPQHF,TGTGCCAGCAGTTACTCGCGGGGACAGGGTAGTCAGCCCCAGCATTTT
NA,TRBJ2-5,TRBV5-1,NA,CASSLGGGLDPQETQYF,TGCGCCAGCAGCTTGGGGGGAGGCCTCGACCCGCAAGAGACCCAGTACTTC
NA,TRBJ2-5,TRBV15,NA,CATSRGKGVGEETQYF,TGTGCCACCAGCAGAGGAAAGGGGGTGGGGGAAGAGACCCAGTACTTC
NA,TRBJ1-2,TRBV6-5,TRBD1,CASSPGTGGAYGYTF,TGTGCCAGCAGTCCCGGGACAGGGGGCGCCTATGGCTACACCTTC
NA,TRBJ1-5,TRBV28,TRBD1,CASSPIGTGNQPQHF,TGTGCCAGCAGTCCAATCGGGACAGGGAATCAGCCCCAGCATTTT
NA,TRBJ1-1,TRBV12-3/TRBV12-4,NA,CASSKTEVRAFF,TGTGCCAGCAGTAAGACAGAAGTAAGGGCTTTCTTT
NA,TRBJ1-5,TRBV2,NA,CASSDVGADVYSNQPQHF,TGTGCCAGCAGTGATGTGGGGGCCGACGTTTATAGCAATCAGCCCCAGCATTTT
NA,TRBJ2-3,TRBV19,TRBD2,CASSTSGTTDTQYF,TGTGCCAGTAGTACTAGCGGAACCACAGATACGCAGTATTTT
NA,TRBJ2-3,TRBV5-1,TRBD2,CASSLGSSSGGTDTQYF,TGCGCCAGCAGCTTGGGCTCTTCTAGCGGGGGCACAGATACGCAGTATTTT
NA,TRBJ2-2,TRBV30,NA,CAWSQAGTHTGELFF,TGTGCCTGGAGCCAGGCAGGTACTCACACCGGGGAGCTGTTTTTT
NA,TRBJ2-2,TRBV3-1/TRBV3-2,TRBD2,CASSRWTSVDTGELFF,TGTGCCAGCAGCCGTTGGACTAGTGTTGACACCGGGGAGCTGTTTTTT
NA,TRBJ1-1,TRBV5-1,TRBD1,CASSPTGGRNTEAFF,TGCGCCAGCAGCCCGACAGGGGGCAGAAACACTGAAGCTTTCTTT
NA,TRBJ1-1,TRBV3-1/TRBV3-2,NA,CASSQQGGGAFF,TGTGCCAGCAGCCAGCAGGGTGGGGGGGCTTTCTTT
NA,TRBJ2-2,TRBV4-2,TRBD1,CASTPGQGNTGELFF,TGTGCCAGCACCCCCGGACAGGGGAACACCGGGGAGCTGTTTTTT
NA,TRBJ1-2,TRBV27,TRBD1,CASKAVQGRYGYTF,TGTGCCAGCAAGGCGGTACAGGGGCGCTATGGCTACACCTTC
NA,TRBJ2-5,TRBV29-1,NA,CSVGSGVVGTQYF,TGCAGCGTTGGTTCAGGGGTTGTAGGGACCCAGTACTTC
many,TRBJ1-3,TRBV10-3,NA,CAISESKGSAAGNTIYF,TGTGCCATCAGTGAGTCGAAGGGGTCGGCAGCTGGAAACACCATATATTTT
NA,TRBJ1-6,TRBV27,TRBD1,CASSGQGDSPLHF,TGTGCCAGCTCGGGACAGGGGGATTCACCCCTCCACTTT
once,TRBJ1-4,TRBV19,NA,CASSMSRNEKLFF,TGTGCCAGTAGTATGTCGAGAAATGAAAAACTGTTTTTT
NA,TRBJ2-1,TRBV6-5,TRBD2,CASTGGGGSYNEQFF,TGTGCCAGCACGGGAGGGGGGGGCTCCTACAATGAGCAGTTCTTC
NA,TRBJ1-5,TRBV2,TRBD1,CASSLTGTNQPQHF,TGTGCCAGCAGCTTGACAGGGACTAATCAGCCCCAGCATTTT